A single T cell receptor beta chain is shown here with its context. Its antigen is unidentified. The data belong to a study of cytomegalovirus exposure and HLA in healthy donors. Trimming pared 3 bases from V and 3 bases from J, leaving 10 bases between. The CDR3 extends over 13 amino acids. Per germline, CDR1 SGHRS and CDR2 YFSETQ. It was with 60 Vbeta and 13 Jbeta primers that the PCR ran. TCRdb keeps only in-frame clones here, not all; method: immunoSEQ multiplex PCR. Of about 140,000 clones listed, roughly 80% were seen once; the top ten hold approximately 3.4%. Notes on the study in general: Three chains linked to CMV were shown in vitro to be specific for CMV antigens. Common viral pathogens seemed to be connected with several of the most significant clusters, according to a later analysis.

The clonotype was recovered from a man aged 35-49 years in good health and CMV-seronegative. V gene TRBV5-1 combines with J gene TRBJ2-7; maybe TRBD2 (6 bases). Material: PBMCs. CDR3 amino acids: CASSYNSGYEQYF. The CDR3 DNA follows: TGCGCCAGCAGCTACAATAGCGGCTACGAGCAGTACTTC.